Shown below are 25 T cell receptor beta chains from a single sample sequenced in a study of blood T cell repertoires in COVID-19. Sequencing used immunoSEQ multiplex PCR; TCRdb keeps in-frame clones, though not all of them. Seen here are 95,000 to 110,000 clones, 75% to 90% observed once, and the top ten hold approximately 12%. What was sequenced was peripheral blood. The receptors here all came from a human donor in a cohort sampled during active COVID-19.

This clone is a singleton in its sample. The chain employs TRBV11-3 and TRBJ2-1; D uncertain. V lost 0 bases, J lost 9 bases, and 6 bases lay in between. The germline gives CDR1 SGHNT, CDR2 YENEEA. The CDR3 covers 12 residues. For the CDR3, the DNA is TGTGCCAGCAGCTTAGATCGAGGTGAGCAGTTCTTC. This gives the protein CASSLDRGEQFF.

The V gene is TRBV3-1 (or the pseudogene TRBV3-2), the J gene TRBJ2-3; TRBD2 might be the D (5 bases). CDR1 and CDR2 (germline): LGHDT, YNNKEL (reference sequence). CDR3 length equals 14 residues. The ends were cut back, 4 bases at V and 8 bases at J, with 16 bases in the middle. CDR3 nucleotide sequence: TGTGCCAGCAGCCCGGATTCGGGGTCTACTACGCAGTATTTT. The encoded protein is CASSPDSGSTTQYF.

This clone was counted many times. The chain recombines TRBV19 with TRBJ2-2; 8 bases agree with TRBD1. Looked up from germline, CDR1 is LNHDA and CDR2 is SQIVND (reference sequence). The CDR3 loop spans 17 amino acids. The trim removed 3 bases at V and 13 bases at J, leaving 19 bases unmatched. The CDR3 spells CASSMSSGTGITGGLFF. CDR3 nucleotides: TGTGCCAGTAGTATGTCCTCCGGGACAGGAATAACCGGAGGGCTGTTTTTT.

The chain employs TRBV6-5 and TRBJ1-1, with 7 positions matching TRBD1. Germline CDR1 and CDR2: MNHEY and SVGAGI. The CDR3 loop spans 15 amino acids. J was trimmed by 0 bases and V by 5 bases; bases with no gene match: 6. The CDR3 nucleotides read TGTGCCAGCAGTATTACAGGGGTAGTGAACACTGAAGCTTTCTTT. This gives the protein CASSITGVVNTEAFF.

V and J are TRBV6-5 and TRBJ1-6, with no clear D. Trimming pared 4 bases from V and 9 bases from J, leaving 4 bases between. This CDR3 has 11 residues. Germline CDR1 is MNHEY and CDR2 is SVGAGI. The CDR3 loop reads CASSSFSPLHF. The CDR3 nucleotides are TGTGCCAGCAGTTCATTTTCACCCCTCCACTTT.

The V and J genes are TRBV5-1 and TRBJ2-2, with D possibly matching TRBD2 (7 bases). Trimming removed 6 bases from V and 3 bases from J, with 12 bases in between. The CDR3 runs to 14 residues. Per the germline V gene, CDR1 is SGHRS and CDR2 is YFSETQ. In DNA form, the CDR3 reads TGCGCCAGCACCAGGGAGGGGGACACCGGGGAGCTGTTTTTT. Encoded protein: CASTREGDTGELFF.

The chain joins TRBV9 to TRBJ1-2, with D unresolved. V was trimmed by 0 bases and J by 8 bases, leaving 17 bases between them. CDR1 and CDR2 (germline): SGDLS, YYNGEE. The CDR3 runs 15 residues. CDR3 residues: CASSVDPSENLGYTF. The CDR3 bases are TGTGCCAGCAGCGTAGACCCTTCTGAGAATTTGGGCTACACCTTC. The variable domain in full, with the rest retrieved from reference TRBV9 and TRBJ1-2, is DSGVTQTPKHLITATGQRVTLRCSPRSGDLSVYWYQQSLDQGLQFLIQYYNGEERAKGNILERFSAQQFPDLHSELNLSSLELGDSALYFCASSVDPSENLGYTFGSGTRLTVV.

V is TRBV27 and J is TRBJ1-6; TRBD1 aligns across 12 bases. V trimming: 0 bases; J trimming: 7 bases; junction bases outside the gene matches: 4. Germline CDR1 MNHEY, CDR2 SMNVEV (reference sequence). The CDR3 length is 17 residues. In DNA, the CDR3 is TGTGCCAGCAGTTTATCCGGGACAGGGGGCTTCAATTCACCCCTCCACTTT. Amino acids: CASSLSGTGGFNSPLHF.

The V and J genes are TRBV9 and TRBJ2-3; no clear D gene. This CDR3 is built from 16 residues. V gave up 4 bases and J gave up 0 bases, with 15 bases separating them. Germline values: CDR1 SGDLS, CDR2 YYNGEE. CDR3 sequence reads: CASSPRNWRSTDTQYF. The CDR3 DNA reads TGTGCCAGCAGCCCAAGGAACTGGCGGAGCACAGATACGCAGTATTTT. Variable domain in full (rest from reference TRBV9 and TRBJ2-3): DSGVTQTPKHLITATGQRVTLRCSPRSGDLSVYWYQQSLDQGLQFLIQYYNGEERAKGNILERFSAQQFPDLHSELNLSSLELGDSALYFCASSPRNWRSTDTQYFGPGTRLTVL.

CDR3 coding DNA: TGTGCCAGCAGTCGGGACAGGGGATACGAGCAGTACTTC. As protein: CASSRDRGYEQYF. The chain uses TRBV27 and TRBJ2-7; 10 bases line up with TRBD1. Germline V CDR1 and CDR2: MNHEY, SMNVEV (reference sequence). The CDR3 spans 13 residues. V was pared by 5 bases and J by 4 bases, with 2 bases of the junction left unmatched.

The chain couples TRBV2 to TRBJ2-5; TRBD1 aligns across 7 bases. Germline loops: CDR1 SNHLY, CDR2 FYNNEI. The CDR3 has 13 residues. J lost 5 bases, V lost 5 bases, and 5 bases had no gene match. For the CDR3, the DNA is TGTGCCAGCAGTCCAGGGGGTCCGGAGACCCAGTACTTC. It specifies CASSPGGPETQYF.

This clone was detected only once. The V and J genes are TRBV11-2 and TRBJ2-5; the match to TRBD2 covers 9 bases. The trim removed 5 bases at V and 6 bases at J, leaving 16 bases unmatched. Germline CDR1 and CDR2: SGHAT and FQNNGV. CDR3 length equals 17 residues. The CDR3: CASSPGREGGLIKTQYF. CDR3 in DNA: TGTGCCAGCAGCCCCGGGCGGGAGGGGGGTCTTATTAAGACCCAGTACTTC.

The chain uses TRBV29-1 and TRBJ2-3, with TRBD1 matching 7 bases. There are 15 residues in the CDR3. Trimming took 2 bases from V and 2 from J; bases not matched to a gene: 7. CDR1 SQVTM and CDR2 ANQGSEA come from the germline V gene. CDR3 sequence: CSVEPWDSLTDTQYF. The DNA of the CDR3 is TGCAGCGTTGAACCTTGGGACAGTCTCACAGATACGCAGTATTTT.

The rearrangement joins TRBV7-8 to TRBJ2-7; the D is unclear. V lost 1 base and J lost 0, with 16 bases in between. CDR1 is SGHVS and CDR2 is FQNEAQ in the germline V gene. This CDR3 is 17 amino acids long. The CDR3 DNA sequence: TGTGCCAGCAGCTTAGTACGGAGAACTCAACCCTCCTACGAGCAGTACTTC. This gives the protein CASSLVRRTQPSYEQYF.

The genes are TRBV5-1 and TRBJ1-5; possible D gene TRBD1, 6 bases. The germline V gene encodes CDR1 SGHRS and CDR2 YFSETQ. The V and J ends lost 5 bases and 0 bases respectively, with 9 bases between them. CDR3 length: 14 residues. In DNA form, the CDR3 reads TGCGCCAGCAGTACAGGGTCTAGCAATCAGCCCCAGCATTTT. Translation: CASSTGSSNQPQHF.

This clone was recorded only once. This chain connects TRBV7-8 to TRBJ2-5; D remains ambiguous. There are 11 residues in the CDR3. In germline, CDR1 is SGHVS, CDR2 FQNEAQ. Trimming removed 1 base at V and 9 bases at J, with 6 bases between. In DNA form, the CDR3 reads TGTGCCAGCAGCTTAGATAGTCCCCAGTACTTC. This gives the protein CASSLDSPQYF.

The rearrangement links TRBV18 to TRBJ1-1, with 11 bases lining up with TRBD1. The CDR3 runs to 16 residues. V was clipped by 3 bases and J by 5 bases; unmatched bases: 8. Germline assignment: CDR1 KGHSH and CDR2 LQKENI. Here the CDR3 DNA reads TGTGCCAGCTCACCCCAACCGGGACAGGGGGGGACTGAAGCTTTCTTT. Amino acid sequence: CASSPQPGQGGTEAFF. Full variable domain (missing parts from reference TRBV18 and TRBJ1-1): NAGVMQNPRHLVRRRGQEARLRCSPMKGHSHVYWYRQLPEEGLKFMVYLQKENIIDESGMPKERFSAEFPKEGPSILRIQQVVRGDSAAYFCASSPQPGQGGTEAFFGQGTRLTVV.

The chain carries TRBV11-3 and TRBJ2-7; possible D gene TRBD2, 5 bases. The CDR3 is 13 amino acids. The V end lost 4 bases, the J end lost 3 bases, and 10 bases lay between the germline ends. Germline lookup yields CDR1 SGHNT and CDR2 YENEEA. Here the CDR3 DNA reads TGTGCCAGCAGCTCCGGACTGAACTACGAGCAGTACTTC. Protein sequence: CASSSGLNYEQYF.

V is TRBV3-1 (or the pseudogene TRBV3-2) and J is TRBJ2-3, with 11 bases identical to TRBD2. Germline lookup yields CDR1 LGHDT and CDR2 YNNKEL (reference sequence). After removal of 4 bases from V and 5 bases from J, the junction contained 5 bases not matched to a gene. The CDR3 spans 15 residues. The CDR3 region has the DNA TGTGCCAGCAGCCCTAGCGGGGGGAGGGGAGATACGCAGTATTTT. This gives the protein CASSPSGGRGDTQYF.

The chain employs TRBV18 and TRBJ1-2; the D gene is possibly TRBD1 (5 bases). The V end lost 0 bases, the J end lost 4 bases, and 12 bases lay between the germline ends. This CDR3 is built from 15 residues. CDR1 is KGHSH and CDR2 is LQKENI in the germline V gene. CDR3 loop: CASSPPSPGGYGYTF. The CDR3, as DNA: TGTGCCAGCTCACCACCGAGCCCCGGGGGCTATGGCTACACCTTC.

This sequence joins TRBV5-1 and TRBJ1-1; 11 nucleotides align to TRBD1. Trimming removed 7 bases from V and 4 bases from J; junction bases left unmatched: 3. Germline V CDR1 and CDR2: SGHRS, YFSETQ. The CDR3 totals 13 residues. For the CDR3, the DNA is TGCGCCAGCGGACAGGGGGCTGGCACTGAAGCTTTCTTT. Protein product: CASGQGAGTEAFF.

The V call is TRBV7-9, the J call TRBJ2-7; 10 nucleotides align to TRBD2. This CDR3 region has 15 residues. Per the germline V gene, CDR1 is SEHNR and CDR2 is FQNEAQ (reference sequence). V lost 4 bases and J lost 1; bases outside the gene matches: 4. CDR3 sequence reads: CASSYGLAVSYEQYF. The DNA of the CDR3 is TGTGCCAGCAGCTACGGACTAGCGGTGTCCTACGAGCAGTACTTC.

The chain joins TRBV5-4 to TRBJ1-1; maybe TRBD1 (5 bases). Deletions cut 0 bases from V and 0 bases from J, with 12 bases between. Germline assignment: CDR1 SGHNT and CDR2 YYREEE (reference sequence). The length of the CDR3 is 16 residues. Here the CDR3 DNA reads TGTGCCAGCAGCTTGGACGGCAGGGAGGTGAACACTGAAGCTTTCTTT. It encodes CASSLDGREVNTEAFF.

The chain joins TRBV28 to TRBJ2-3; TRBD2 is a possible D gene (6 bases). The CDR3 has 15 residues. Germline V gene lookup returns CDR1 MDHEN and CDR2 SYDVKM. V was shortened by 3 bases and J by 2 bases, with 12 bases between the two germline ends. CDR3 in amino acids: CASSFRGEITDTQYF. CDR3 DNA sequence: TGTGCCAGCAGTTTTCGCGGGGAGATCACAGATACGCAGTATTTT.

V gene TRBV2 combines with J gene TRBJ2-1, with D perhaps TRBD2 (5 bases). V lost 1 base, J lost 3 bases, and 7 bases lay in between. Germline V gives CDR1 SNHLY, CDR2 FYNNEI. The CDR3 loop spans 14 amino acids. The chain's CDR3 is CASSEGRGYNEQFF. DNA of the CDR3: TGTGCCAGCAGTGAAGGTCGGGGCTACAATGAGCAGTTCTTC.